This TCR beta chain was identified during a study of vaccination and CD4 T cells after COVID-19. Overall study: Timing of post-vaccine sample collection was a median approximately 79 days after dose two, with a range of 14 to 241.

Cultured CD4+ T-cell DNA underwent Oncomine TCR Beta short-read sequencing. The template was genomic DNA from cultured CD4+ T cells. TCRdb re-called the PCR reads through MiXCR, storing one row per CDR3 protein. The sample consists of roughly 23,000 distinct CDR3 sequences, approximately 67% of them appearing once. Germline V lookup: CDR1 MNHNS, CDR2 SASEGT. V shed 7 bases and J shed 3 bases, with 4 bases lying between them. The CDR3 consists of 12 residues. The treatment denotes: roughly 11-day PBMC culture with coronavirus spike peptide pools or control peptides (ViraFEST assay). Details on this clonotype: Its specificity is not known.

Sample: CD4+ T cells from blood, cultured in vitro, taken after SARS-CoV-2 vaccination. The V gene is TRBV6-1, the J gene TRBJ2-6; the D is unclear. This TCR derives from a human donor who received a COVID-19 vaccine. The CDR3 here is CASTFGANVLTF. The CDR3 nucleotides are TGTGCCAGCACCTTTGGGGCCAACGTCCTGACTTTC.